Listed here are 25 T cell receptor beta chains from one sample, sequenced in a study of blood T cell repertoires in COVID-19. Libraries were prepared by immunoSEQ multiplex PCR; TCRdb keeps only in-frame clonotypes and omits some of them. Altogether roughly 280,000 clones are present, more than 85% being singletons, with the ten largest covering approximately 4%. Sequenced: peripheral blood. These receptors were collected from a man between 18 and 35 years old with active or convalescent COVID-19.

J is TRBJ2-1 and V is TRBV28; D uncertain. Trimming shortened V by 6 bases and J by 7 bases, and 4 bases separated the two germline ends. The V gene's germline CDR1 is MDHEN and CDR2 SYDVKM. This CDR3 is 10 amino acids long. Here the CDR3 reads CASSQNEQFF. DNA of the CDR3: TGTGCCAGCAGCCAAAATGAGCAGTTCTTC.

This rearrangement joins TRBV5-1 to TRBJ1-1, with D uncertain. Trimming cost V 0 bases and J 1 base, with 4 bases left between them. CDR3 length equals 13 residues. Germline V gene data show CDR1 as SGHRS and CDR2 as YFSETQ. Here the CDR3 reads CASSLDQNTEAFF. The CDR3 DNA follows: TGCGCCAGCAGCTTGGATCAGAACACTGAAGCTTTCTTT.

Here the CDR3 DNA reads TGTGCCAGCAGCAACTGCGGACAGACTCCCTACGAGCAGTACTTC. This gives the protein CASSNCGQTPYEQYF. This chain links TRBV21-1 with TRBJ2-7; TRBD1, the table's D call, was not compared with the DNA. TRBV21-1 is given as a pseudogene. CDR3 length: 15 residues.

This chain joins TRBV30 and TRBJ2-7, with TRBD2 matching over 8 bases. Germline V gene data show CDR1 as GTSNPN and CDR2 as SVGIG (reference sequence). J lost 3 bases, V lost 5 bases, and 12 bases had no gene match. There are 15 residues in the CDR3. The CDR3 coding sequence is TGTGCCTGGGGGATTCCTAGCGGGTCCGTCTACGAGCAGTACTTC. Protein product: CAWGIPSGSVYEQYF.

The chain carries TRBV30 and TRBJ2-6; 7 bases map to TRBD1. The J segment lost 1 base and the V segment lost 2 bases, leaving 11 bases of the junction unmatched. Germline values: CDR1 GTSNPN, CDR2 SVGIG (reference sequence). This CDR3 comprises 18 residues. DNA of the CDR3: TGTGCCTGGAGTTTACTAGGGACAGTGGGGTCTGGGGCCAACGTCCTGACTTTC. This encodes CAWSLLGTVGSGANVLTF.

V and J are TRBV18 and TRBJ1-1, with D possibly TRBD1 on 6 matching bases. The CDR3 length is 14 residues. CDR1 and CDR2 (germline): KGHSH, LQKENI. Trimming removed 4 bases at V and 0 bases at J, with 9 bases between. This CDR3 is CASSQGQLNTEAFF. Here the CDR3 DNA reads TGTGCCAGCTCACAAGGACAGCTGAACACTGAAGCTTTCTTT.

V and J are TRBV5-6 and TRBJ1-2, with TRBD1 as a possible D gene (5 bases). V was pared by 4 bases and J by 1 base, with 20 bases between. The germline V gene encodes CDR1 SGHDT and CDR2 YYEEEE. The CDR3 totals 17 residues. The CDR3: CASSGTITGTDNYGYTF. The DNA for the CDR3 is TGTGCCAGCAGCGGGACTATCACCGGGACGGATAACTATGGCTACACCTTC.

The rearrangement joins TRBV7-6 to TRBJ1-1; D not certain. The CDR3 spans 14 residues. V was pared by 3 bases and J by 1 base, with 9 bases between. Per germline, CDR1 SGHVS and CDR2 FNYEAQ. The CDR3 nucleotides are TGTGCCAGCAGCTTCAGTCTTCAGAACACTGAAGCTTTCTTT. Its translation: CASSFSLQNTEAFF.

V gene TRBV24-1 combines with J gene TRBJ1-5; D unclear. V dropped 3 bases and J dropped 1 base, with 6 bases sitting between them. The CDR3 totals 14 residues. Per the germline V gene, CDR1 is KGHDR and CDR2 is SFDVKD. The CDR3: CATSDAGSNQPQHF. The CDR3 DNA is TGTGCCACCAGTGATGCAGGCAGCAATCAGCCCCAGCATTTT.

The chain joins TRBV19 to TRBJ1-3; weak D call: TRBD1 (5 bases). The CDR3 spans 15 residues. Trimming shortened V by 5 bases and J by 7 bases, and 18 bases separated the two germline ends. Germline V gives CDR1 LNHDA, CDR2 SQIVND (reference sequence). The CDR3 loop is CASSVLKGQGNTIYF. Written as DNA, the CDR3 is TGTGCCAGTAGTGTTCTCAAGGGGCAGGGCAACACCATATATTTT.

The chain combines TRBV19 with TRBJ2-1, with TRBD2 matching over 11 bases. J was trimmed by 7 bases and V by 3 bases; bases with no gene match: 8. This CDR3 has 16 amino acids. CDR1 LNHDA and CDR2 SQIVND come from the germline V gene (reference sequence). CDR3 loop: CASSMTSGTSGNEQFF. The CDR3 DNA reads as TGTGCCAGTAGTATGACGAGCGGGACTAGCGGTAATGAGCAGTTCTTC.

The V and J genes are TRBV6-5 and TRBJ2-2, with D tentatively TRBD1 (5 bases). The V and J ends lost 0 bases and 4 bases respectively, with 12 bases between them. This CDR3 is built from 16 residues. The germline CDR1 and CDR2 sequences are MNHEY and SVGAGI. The CDR3 spells CASSYSLGESTGELFF. CDR3 nucleotides: TGTGCCAGCAGTTACTCGTTAGGGGAAAGCACCGGGGAGCTGTTTTTT.

A remark on this clone: The sample contains more than one DNA sequence encoding this CDR3. This sequence joins TRBV19 and TRBJ2-3, with D tentatively TRBD1 (5 bases). The V end lost 3 bases, the J end lost 4 bases, and 8 bases lay between the germline ends. CDR1 LNHDA and CDR2 SQIVND come from the germline V gene (reference sequence). CDR3 length equals 13 residues. CDR3 nucleotides: TGTGCCAGTAGTATTCAGGGCGCAGATACGCAGTATTTT. Its protein product is CASSIQGADTQYF.

The rearrangement links TRBV9 to TRBJ2-5; D is possibly TRBD1 (6 bases). V lost 3 bases, J lost 0 bases, and 9 bases lay in between. Germline V CDR1 and CDR2: SGDLS, YYNGEE. This CDR3 contains 14 residues. CDR3 protein: CASSARTDQETQYF. DNA for the CDR3: TGTGCCAGCAGCGCGAGGACAGACCAAGAGACCCAGTACTTC.

J is TRBJ1-3 and V is TRBV4-3; 8 bases agree with TRBD1. Germline assignment: CDR1 LGHNA and CDR2 YSLEER. The ends lost 1 base at V and 3 bases at J; junction bases unmatched: 8. This CDR3 has 17 residues. CDR3 loop: CASSQGDGTGVGNTIYF. For the CDR3, the DNA is TGCGCCAGCAGCCAAGGAGACGGGACAGGTGTTGGAAACACCATATATTTT.

This chain connects TRBV3-1 (or the pseudogene TRBV3-2) to TRBJ1-1, with D unresolved. This CDR3 contains 13 residues. Germline loops: CDR1 LGHDT, CDR2 YNNKEL (reference sequence). With 0 bases removed from V and 7 bases from J, the gap between germline ends came to 9 bases. The CDR3 DNA is TGTGCCAGCAGCCAAGATCCTGTCAGTGAAGCTTTCTTT. Translating gives CASSQDPVSEAFF.

Comments on this clone: One end of the junction varies from germline; a read error may be responsible. The V gene is TRBV9, the J gene TRBJ2-3, with 8 nucleotides matching TRBD2. The germline CDR1 and CDR2 sequences are SGDLS and YYNGEE. CDR3 size: 14 residues. The CDR3 DNA reads TGTGCCAGCAGCGTAGACCTCGGGGGGGGCATGAGGGATTTT. This sequence encodes CASSVDLGGGMRDF.

This clone was seen a few times. The rearrangement uses TRBV24-1 and TRBJ2-1; TRBD2 matches at 8 bases. Germline V CDR1 and CDR2: KGHDR, SFDVKD. V was clipped by 5 bases and J by 6 bases; unmatched bases: 14. This CDR3 region has 17 residues. The CDR3 region has the DNA TGTGCCACCAGTGGTCGCGTGGAACTAGCGGTTGGCAATGAGCAGTTCTTC. This codes for CATSGRVELAVGNEQFF.

This sequence joins TRBV25-1 and TRBJ1-1, with D perhaps TRBD1 (6 bases). Per the germline V gene, CDR1 is MGHDK and CDR2 is SYGVNS. The ends were cut back, 3 bases at V and 1 base at J, with 9 bases in the middle. The CDR3 spans 14 residues. The CDR3 coding sequence is TGTGCCAGCAGTGACCTACAGGGGAACACTGAAGCTTTCTTT. Amino acids: CASSDLQGNTEAFF.

CDR3 coding DNA: TGCGCCAGCAGCCCGACAGGTCAAAACACCGGGGAGCTGTTTTTT. It specifies CASSPTGQNTGELFF. The chain employs TRBV5-1 and TRBJ2-2; D is perhaps TRBD1 (6 bases). The germline V and J ends were trimmed by 4 bases and 2 bases, with 12 bases remaining between them. The germline gives CDR1 SGHRS, CDR2 YFSETQ. This CDR3 is built from 15 residues.

The rearrangement links TRBV6-5 to TRBJ1-3; D is perhaps TRBD1 (6 bases). The germline gives CDR1 MNHEY, CDR2 SVGAGI. Trimming removed 0 bases at V and 1 base at J, with 10 bases between. The CDR3 spans 16 residues. For the CDR3, the DNA is TGTGCCAGCAGTTACTCAACAGGGTTTTCTGGAAACACCATATATTTT. This translates into CASSYSTGFSGNTIYF.

This clone has a single count. The chain uses TRBV30 and TRBJ2-1; 9 nucleotides match TRBD2. CDR3 length: 16 residues. Germline trimming cut 5 bases from V and 4 bases from J; bases unmatched to any gene: 12. Germline V gives CDR1 GTSNPN, CDR2 SVGIG (reference sequence). Here the CDR3 reads CAWSAPGLAGYNEQFF. CDR3 nucleotides: TGTGCCTGGTCCGCACCGGGGCTAGCGGGGTACAATGAGCAGTTCTTC.

V gene TRBV6-6 combines with J gene TRBJ2-1; 7 nucleotides match TRBD1. The V segment lost 5 bases and the J segment 6 bases; nucleotides outside the gene matches: 10. The CDR3 consists of 15 residues. Germline V gives CDR1 MNHNY, CDR2 SVGAGI (reference sequence). The CDR3 loop is CASSTDRVLGNEQFF. CDR3 nucleotide sequence: TGTGCCAGCAGTACTGACAGGGTATTAGGCAATGAGCAGTTCTTC.

This clone has only one observation. The junction and the germline gene differ at one end; a read error may be behind it. In nucleotides, the CDR3 is TGTGCCAGCTCCCGGGACTCCTACAATTCACCCCTCCACTTT. Its protein is CASSRDSYNSPLHF. The chain couples TRBV6-5 to TRBJ1-6, with a tentative D call TRBD1 (5 bases). The CDR3 consists of 14 residues. The germline V gene encodes CDR1 MNHEY and CDR2 SVGAGI.

This chain joins TRBV6-2 or TRBV6-3 and TRBJ2-1; 7 positions match TRBD2. Germline V gives CDR1 MNHEY, CDR2 SVGEGT. V dropped 6 bases and J dropped 0; count of bases not matched to a gene: 5. The CDR3 is 15 amino acids. CDR3 coding DNA: TGTGCCAGCAGCACCACGGGGGGCTCCTACAATGAGCAGTTCTTC. Amino acid sequence: CASSTTGGSYNEQFF.